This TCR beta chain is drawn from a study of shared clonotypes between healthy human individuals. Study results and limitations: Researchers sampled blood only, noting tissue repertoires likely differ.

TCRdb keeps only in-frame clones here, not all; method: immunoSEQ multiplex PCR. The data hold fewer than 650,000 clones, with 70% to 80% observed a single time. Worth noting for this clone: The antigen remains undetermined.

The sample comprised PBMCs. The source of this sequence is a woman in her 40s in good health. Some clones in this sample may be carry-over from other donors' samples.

The CDR3 DNA reads as TGCGCCAGCAGTGAGTCTCCCAGGGGGGGCTTGGACGAGCAGTACTTC. Protein product: CASSESPRGGLDEQYF. The V and J genes are TRBV10-2 and TRBJ2-7; possibly TRBD1 or TRBD2 for D (7 bases each). Trimming shortened V by 0 bases and J by 5 bases, and 17 bases separated the two germline ends. Germline CDR1 is WSHSY and CDR2 is SAAADI. The CDR3 is made up of 16 amino acids.